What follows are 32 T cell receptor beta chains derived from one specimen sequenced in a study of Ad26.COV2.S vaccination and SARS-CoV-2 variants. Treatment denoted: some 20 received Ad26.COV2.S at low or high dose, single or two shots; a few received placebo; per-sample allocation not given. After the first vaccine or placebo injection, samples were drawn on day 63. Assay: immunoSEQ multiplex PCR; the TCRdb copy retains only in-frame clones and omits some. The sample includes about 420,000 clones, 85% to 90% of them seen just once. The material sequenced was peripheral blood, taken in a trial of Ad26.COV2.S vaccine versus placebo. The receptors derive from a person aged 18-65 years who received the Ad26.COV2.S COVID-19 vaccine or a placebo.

CDR3 sequence: CARRDRGHEQYF. The CDR3 DNA reads as TGTGCCAGACGGGACAGGGGCCACGAGCAGTACTTC. The chain uses TRBV2 and TRBJ2-7, with 10 positions matching TRBD1. The CDR3 contains 12 residues. The germline gives CDR1 SNHLY, CDR2 FYNNEI. The J segment lost 5 bases and the V segment lost 9 bases, leaving 4 bases of the junction unmatched.

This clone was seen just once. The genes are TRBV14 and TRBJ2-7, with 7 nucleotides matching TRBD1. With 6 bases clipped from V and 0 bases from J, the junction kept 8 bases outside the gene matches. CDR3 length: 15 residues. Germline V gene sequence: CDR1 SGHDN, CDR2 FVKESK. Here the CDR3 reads CASSVGTARSYEQYF. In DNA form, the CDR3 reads TGTGCCAGCAGTGTCGGGACAGCTCGCTCCTACGAGCAGTACTTC. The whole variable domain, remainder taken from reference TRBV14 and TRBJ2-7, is EAGVTQFPSHSVIEKGQTVTLRCDPISGHDNLYWYRRVMGKEIKFLLHFVKESKQDESGMPNNRFLAERTGGTYSTLKVQPAELEDSGVYFCASSVGTARSYEQYFGPGTRLTVT.

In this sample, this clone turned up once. Here the CDR3 reads CASRAGRFNQPQHF. The CDR3 DNA follows: TGTGCCAGCCGGGCCGGACGATTCAATCAGCCCCAGCATTTT. V is TRBV6-5 and J is TRBJ1-5; D is undetermined. Germline V gives CDR1 MNHEY, CDR2 SVGAGI. The CDR3 is made up of 14 amino acids. Trimming removed 8 bases at V and 3 bases at J, with 14 bases between.

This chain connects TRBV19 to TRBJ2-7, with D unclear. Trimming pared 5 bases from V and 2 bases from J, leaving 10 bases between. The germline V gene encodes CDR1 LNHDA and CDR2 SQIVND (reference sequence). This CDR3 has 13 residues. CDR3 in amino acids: CASSSSPPYEQYF. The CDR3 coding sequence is TGTGCCAGTAGTTCCTCCCCGCCCTACGAGCAGTACTTC.

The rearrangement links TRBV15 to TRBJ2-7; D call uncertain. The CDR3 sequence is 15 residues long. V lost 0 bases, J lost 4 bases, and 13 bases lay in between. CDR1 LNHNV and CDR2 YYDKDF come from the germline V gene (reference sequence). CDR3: CATSRDRAVHYEQYF. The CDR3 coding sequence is TGTGCCACCAGCAGAGATCGGGCAGTCCATTACGAGCAGTACTTC.

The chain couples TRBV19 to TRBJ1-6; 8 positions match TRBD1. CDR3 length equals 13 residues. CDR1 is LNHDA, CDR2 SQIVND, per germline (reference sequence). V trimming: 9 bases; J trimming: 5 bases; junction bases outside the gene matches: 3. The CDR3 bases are TGTGCCAGCTCAGGGGGCAATAATTCACCCCTCCACTTT. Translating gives CASSGGNNSPLHF.

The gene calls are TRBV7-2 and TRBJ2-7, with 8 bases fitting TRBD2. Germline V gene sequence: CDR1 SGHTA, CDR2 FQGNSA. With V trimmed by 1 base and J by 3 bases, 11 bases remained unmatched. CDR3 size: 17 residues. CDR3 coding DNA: TGTGCCAGCAGCTTAGTGGCTGGGGTGCGGGGGGACTACGAGCAGTACTTC. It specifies CASSLVAGVRGDYEQYF.

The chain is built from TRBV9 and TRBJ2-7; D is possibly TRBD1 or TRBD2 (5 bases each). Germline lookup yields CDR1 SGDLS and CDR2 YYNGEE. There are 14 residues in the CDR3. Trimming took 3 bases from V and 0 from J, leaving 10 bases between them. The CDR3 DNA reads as TGTGCCAGCAGCGGTCGGGGCAACTCCTACGAGCAGTACTTC. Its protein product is CASSGRGNSYEQYF.

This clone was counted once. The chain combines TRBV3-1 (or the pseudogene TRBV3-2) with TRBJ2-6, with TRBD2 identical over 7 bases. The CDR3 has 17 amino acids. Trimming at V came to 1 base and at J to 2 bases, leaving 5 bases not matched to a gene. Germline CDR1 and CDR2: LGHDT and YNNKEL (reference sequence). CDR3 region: CASSQAGLTAGANVLTF. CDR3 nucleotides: TGTGCCAGCAGCCAAGCGGGACTAACGGCTGGGGCCAACGTCCTGACTTTC.

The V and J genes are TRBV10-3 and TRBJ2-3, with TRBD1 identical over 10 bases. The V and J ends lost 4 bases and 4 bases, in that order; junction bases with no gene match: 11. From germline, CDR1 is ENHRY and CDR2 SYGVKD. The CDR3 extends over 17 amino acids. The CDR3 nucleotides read TGTGCCATCAGTGGACAGGGGGCTAAGACATACGCAGATACGCAGTATTTT. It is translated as CAISGQGAKTYADTQYF.

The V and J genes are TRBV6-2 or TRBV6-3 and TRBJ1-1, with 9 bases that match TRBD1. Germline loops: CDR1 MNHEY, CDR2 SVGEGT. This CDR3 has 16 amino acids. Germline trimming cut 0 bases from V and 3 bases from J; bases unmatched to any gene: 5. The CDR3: CASSYSDRGQDTEAFF. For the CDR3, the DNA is TGTGCCAGCAGTTACTCGGACAGGGGACAGGACACTGAAGCTTTCTTT.

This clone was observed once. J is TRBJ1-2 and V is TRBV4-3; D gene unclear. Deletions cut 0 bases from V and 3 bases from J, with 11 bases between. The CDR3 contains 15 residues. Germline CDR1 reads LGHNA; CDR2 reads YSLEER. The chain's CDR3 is CASSQDLSGYYGYTF. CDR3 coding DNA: TGCGCCAGCAGCCAAGATCTGTCTGGATACTATGGCTACACCTTC.

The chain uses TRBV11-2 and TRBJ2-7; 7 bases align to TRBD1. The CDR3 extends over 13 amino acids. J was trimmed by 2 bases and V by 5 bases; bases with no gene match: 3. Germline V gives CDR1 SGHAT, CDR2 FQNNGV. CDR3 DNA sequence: TGTGCCAGCAGCACCGGGACAGCCTACGAGCAGTACTTC. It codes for CASSTGTAYEQYF.

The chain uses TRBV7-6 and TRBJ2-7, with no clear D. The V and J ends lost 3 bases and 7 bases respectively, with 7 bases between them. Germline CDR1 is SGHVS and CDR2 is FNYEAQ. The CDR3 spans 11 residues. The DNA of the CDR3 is TGTGCCAGCAGCTTGAGTGGTGAGCAGTACTTC. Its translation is CASSLSGEQYF.

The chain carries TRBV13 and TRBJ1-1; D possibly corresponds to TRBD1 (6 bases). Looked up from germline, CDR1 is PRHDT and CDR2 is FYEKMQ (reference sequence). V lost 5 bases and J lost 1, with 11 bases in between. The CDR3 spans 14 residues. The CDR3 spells CASSPGESNTEAFF. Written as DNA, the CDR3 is TGTGCCAGCAGCCCAGGGGAGTCGAACACTGAAGCTTTCTTT.

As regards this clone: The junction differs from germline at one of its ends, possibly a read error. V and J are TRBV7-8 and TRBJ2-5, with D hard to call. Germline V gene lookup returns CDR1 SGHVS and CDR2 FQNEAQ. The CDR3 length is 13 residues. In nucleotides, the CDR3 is TGTGCCAGCAGCTTACAGGATGAAGACACCCAGTACTTC. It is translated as CASSLQDEDTQYF.

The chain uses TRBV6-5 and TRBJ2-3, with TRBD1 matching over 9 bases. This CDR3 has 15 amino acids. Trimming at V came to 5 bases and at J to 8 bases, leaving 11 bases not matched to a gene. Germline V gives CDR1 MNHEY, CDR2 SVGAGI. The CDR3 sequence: CASSIQGASLGTQYF. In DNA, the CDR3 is TGTGCCAGCAGTATACAGGGGGCCTCGCTGGGTACGCAGTATTTT.

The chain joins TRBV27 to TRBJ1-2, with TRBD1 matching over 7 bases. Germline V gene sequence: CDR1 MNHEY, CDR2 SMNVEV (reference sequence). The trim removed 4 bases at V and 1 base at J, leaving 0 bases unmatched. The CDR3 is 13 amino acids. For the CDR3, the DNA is TGTGCCAGCAGTTGGGACAGTAACTATGGCTACACCTTC. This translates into CASSWDSNYGYTF.

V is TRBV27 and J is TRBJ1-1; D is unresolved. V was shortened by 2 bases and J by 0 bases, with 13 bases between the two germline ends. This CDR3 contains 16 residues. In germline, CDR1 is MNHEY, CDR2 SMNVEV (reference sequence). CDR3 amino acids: CASSLMVGRMNTEAFF. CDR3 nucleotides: TGTGCCAGCAGTTTAATGGTCGGCAGGATGAACACTGAAGCTTTCTTT.

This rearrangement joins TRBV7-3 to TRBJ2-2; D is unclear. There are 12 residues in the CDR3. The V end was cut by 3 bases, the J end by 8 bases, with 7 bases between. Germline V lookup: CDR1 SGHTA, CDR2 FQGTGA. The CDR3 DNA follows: TGTGCCAGCAGCTTCGTCTCGGGGGAGCTGTTTTTT. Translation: CASSFVSGELFF. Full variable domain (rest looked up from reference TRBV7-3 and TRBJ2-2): GAGVSQTPSNKVTEKGKYVELRCDPISGHTALYWYRQSLGQGPEFLIYFQGTGAADDSGLPNDRFFAVRPEGSVSTLKIQRTERGDSAVYLCASSFVSGELFFGEGSRLTVL.

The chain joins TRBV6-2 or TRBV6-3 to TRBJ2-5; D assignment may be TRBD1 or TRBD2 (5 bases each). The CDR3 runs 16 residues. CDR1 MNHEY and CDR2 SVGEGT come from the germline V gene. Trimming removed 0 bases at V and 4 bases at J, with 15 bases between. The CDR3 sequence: CASSYSEPGTPETQYF. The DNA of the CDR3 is TGTGCCAGCAGTTACTCGGAGCCAGGGACCCCAGAGACCCAGTACTTC.

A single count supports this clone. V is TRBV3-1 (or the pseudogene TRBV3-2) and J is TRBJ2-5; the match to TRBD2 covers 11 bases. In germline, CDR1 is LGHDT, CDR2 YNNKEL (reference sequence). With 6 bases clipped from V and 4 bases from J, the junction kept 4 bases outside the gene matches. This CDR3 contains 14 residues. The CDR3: CASRLAGEGETQYF. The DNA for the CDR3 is TGTGCCAGCAGACTAGCGGGGGAGGGAGAGACCCAGTACTTC.

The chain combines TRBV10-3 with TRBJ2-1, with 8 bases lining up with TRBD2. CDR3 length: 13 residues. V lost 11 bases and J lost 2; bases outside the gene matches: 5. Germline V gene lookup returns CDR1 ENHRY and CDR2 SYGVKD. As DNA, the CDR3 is TGTGCCGTGAGCGGGGGACCCTACAATGAGCAGTTCTTC. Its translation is CAVSGGPYNEQFF.

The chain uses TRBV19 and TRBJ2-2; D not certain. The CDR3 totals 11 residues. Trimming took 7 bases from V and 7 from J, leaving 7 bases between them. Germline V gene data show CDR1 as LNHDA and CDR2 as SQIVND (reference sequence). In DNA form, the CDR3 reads TGTGCCAGTACTCTATACGGGGAGCTGTTTTTT. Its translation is CASTLYGELFF.

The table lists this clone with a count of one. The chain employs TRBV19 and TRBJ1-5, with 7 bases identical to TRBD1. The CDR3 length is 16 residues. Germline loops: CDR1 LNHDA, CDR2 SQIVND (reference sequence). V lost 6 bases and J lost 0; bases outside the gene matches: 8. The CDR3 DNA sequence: TGTGCCAGTAGACAAACAGGGGCCTATAGCAATCAGCCCCAGCATTTT. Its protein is CASRQTGAYSNQPQHF.

CDR3: CASSPRYSKGYYGYTF. For the CDR3, the DNA is TGTGCCAGCAGCCCTAGGTACTCAAAGGGATACTATGGCTACACCTTC. This chain connects TRBV28 to TRBJ1-2; D is uncertain. The CDR3 loop spans 16 amino acids. Trimming took off 6 bases at V and 3 bases at J, with 20 bases between the two ends. Germline loops: CDR1 MDHEN, CDR2 SYDVKM.

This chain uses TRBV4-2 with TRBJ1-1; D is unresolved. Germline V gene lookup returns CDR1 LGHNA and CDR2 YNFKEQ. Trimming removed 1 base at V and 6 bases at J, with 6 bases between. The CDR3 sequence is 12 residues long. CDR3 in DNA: TGTGCCAGCAGCCAAGGAAGCCCTGAAGCTTTCTTT. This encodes CASSQGSPEAFF.

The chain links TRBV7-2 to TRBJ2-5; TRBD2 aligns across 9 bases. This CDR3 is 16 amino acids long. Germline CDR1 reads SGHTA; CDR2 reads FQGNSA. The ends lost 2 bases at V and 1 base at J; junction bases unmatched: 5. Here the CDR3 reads CASSLYGLAIQETQYF. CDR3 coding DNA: TGTGCCAGCAGCTTATATGGACTAGCGATCCAAGAGACCCAGTACTTC.

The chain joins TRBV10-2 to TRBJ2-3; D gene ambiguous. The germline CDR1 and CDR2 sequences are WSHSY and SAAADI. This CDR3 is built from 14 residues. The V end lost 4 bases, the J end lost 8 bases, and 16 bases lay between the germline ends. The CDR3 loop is CASSAASTVSTQYF. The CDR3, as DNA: TGCGCCAGCAGTGCGGCATCTACAGTGAGTACGCAGTATTTT.

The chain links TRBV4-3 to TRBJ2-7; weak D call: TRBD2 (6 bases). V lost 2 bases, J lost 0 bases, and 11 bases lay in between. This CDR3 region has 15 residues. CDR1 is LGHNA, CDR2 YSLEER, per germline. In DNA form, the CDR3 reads TGCGCCAGCAGCCAACGGAGGGGTAGCTCCTACGAGCAGTACTTC. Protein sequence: CASSQRRGSSYEQYF.

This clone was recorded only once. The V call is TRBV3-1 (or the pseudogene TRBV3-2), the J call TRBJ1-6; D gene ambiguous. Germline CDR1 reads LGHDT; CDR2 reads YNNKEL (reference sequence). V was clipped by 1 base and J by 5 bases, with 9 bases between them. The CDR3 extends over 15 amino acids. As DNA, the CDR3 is TGTGCCAGCAGCCAAGGTTATCGGGATAATTCACCCCTCCACTTT. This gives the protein CASSQGYRDNSPLHF.

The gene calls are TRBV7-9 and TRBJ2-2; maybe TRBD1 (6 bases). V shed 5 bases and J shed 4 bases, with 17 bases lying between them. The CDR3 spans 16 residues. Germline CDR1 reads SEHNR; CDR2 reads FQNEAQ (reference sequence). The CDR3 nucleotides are TGTGCCAGCAGCCCGTCCAGGGGCCGTAGCACCGGGGAGCTGTTTTTT. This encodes CASSPSRGRSTGELFF.